Below, 31 T cell receptor beta chains from the same sample are listed, as sequenced in a study of cytomegalovirus exposure and HLA in healthy donors. The PCR was carried out with 60 Vbeta primers and 13 Jbeta primers. The table came from immunoSEQ multiplex PCR; TCRdb's copy has only in-frame clones and leaves some out. The sample yields around 120,000 clones, 81% seen once. The specimen was PBMCs. Source of these receptors: a woman in her thirties in good health and CMV-seronegative.

This clone occurred once. The chain couples TRBV19 to TRBJ2-3; the D gene is possibly TRBD2 (5 bases). The germline gives CDR1 LNHDA, CDR2 SQIVND (reference sequence). Trimming removed 5 bases at V and 2 bases at J, with 20 bases between. The CDR3 covers 17 residues. The CDR3 is CASSPATRQRYTDTQYF. Written as DNA, the CDR3 is TGTGCCAGTAGTCCCGCGACCCGGCAGCGGTACACAGATACGCAGTATTTT.

This clone was found once. CDR3 region: CASRMTGSPGELFF. CDR3 nucleotides: TGTGCCAGCAGGATGACAGGGTCCCCCGGGGAGCTGTTTTTT. This rearrangement joins TRBV28 to TRBJ2-2, with 7 bases that match TRBD1. The CDR3 spans 14 residues. J lost 6 bases, V lost 6 bases, and 7 bases had no gene match. In germline, CDR1 is MDHEN, CDR2 SYDVKM.

This clone has just a few counts. The rearrangement links TRBV15 to TRBJ2-2; 7 bases fit TRBD2. Losses at the gene ends were 5 bases for V and 7 bases for J; bases not matched to a gene: 4. The CDR3 consists of 13 residues. The germline CDR1 and CDR2 sequences are LNHNV and YYDKDF (reference sequence). CDR3 in DNA: TGTGCCACCAGCGGGGAGGGTGGCGGGGAGCTGTTTTTT. It yields the protein CATSGEGGGELFF.

The chain couples TRBV5-1 to TRBJ2-7, with TRBD2 matching over 8 bases. Germline lookup yields CDR1 SGHRS and CDR2 YFSETQ. V lost 4 bases and J lost 1; bases outside the gene matches: 4. The CDR3 extends over 14 amino acids. CDR3 region: CASSNSGTSYEQYF. The CDR3 coding sequence is TGCGCCAGCAGCAATAGCGGGACTTCCTACGAGCAGTACTTC.

The table lists this clone with a few counts. This rearrangement joins TRBV5-1 to TRBJ1-2, with TRBD1 as a possible D gene (5 bases). The CDR3 covers 14 residues. V lost 0 bases and J 7 bases, leaving 13 bases between the germline ends. Germline lookup yields CDR1 SGHRS and CDR2 YFSETQ. This chain's CDR3 is CASSLEQEKGGYTF. CDR3 DNA sequence: TGCGCCAGCAGCTTGGAACAGGAGAAGGGTGGCTACACCTTC.

The rearrangement links TRBV6-1 to TRBJ2-7; 7 nucleotides line up with TRBD1. This CDR3 spans 15 amino acids. J gave up 0 bases and V 5 bases, and 7 bases lay outside the gene matches. Germline CDR1 is MNHNS and CDR2 is SASEGT. CDR3 protein: CASSSGQVSSYEQYF. In nucleotides, the CDR3 is TGTGCCAGCAGTTCCGGACAGGTTAGCTCCTACGAGCAGTACTTC.

The chain links TRBV9 to TRBJ1-1; no reliable D call. Germline V CDR1 and CDR2: SGDLS, YYNGEE. V was pared by 0 bases and J by 8 bases, with 8 bases between. The CDR3 length is 12 residues. CDR3 nucleotides: TGTGCCAGCAGCGTAGCTTACGGGGAAGCTTTCTTT. Its protein is CASSVAYGEAFF.

CDR3 residues: CASSSWEGRTEAFF. The CDR3 coding sequence is TGTGCCAGCTCCTCCTGGGAGGGTAGGACTGAAGCTTTCTTT. V usage is TRBV18 and J usage is TRBJ1-1, with D unclear. Trimming took off 6 bases at V and 5 bases at J, with 16 bases between the two ends. CDR1 and CDR2 from the germline V gene are KGHSH and LQKENI. The CDR3 is 14 residues long.

The chain combines TRBV4-1 with TRBJ1-6, with D hard to call. Germline CDR1 MGHRA, CDR2 YSYEKL. V lost 0 bases, J lost 3 bases, and 12 bases lay in between. The CDR3 sequence is 17 residues long. The CDR3 spells CASSQERAGFYNSPLHF. The CDR3 region has the DNA TGCGCCAGCAGCCAAGAGAGGGCGGGGTTCTATAATTCACCCCTCCACTTT.

The rearrangement uses TRBV6-5 and TRBJ2-5; 11 bases agree with TRBD2. The J call may be faulty, since TRBJ2-7 better matches the DNA end. Per germline, CDR1 MNHEY and CDR2 SVGAGI. The length of the CDR3 is 15 residues. The CDR3 spells CASSLYSGRAYEQYF. Written as DNA, the CDR3 is TGTGCCAGCAGTTTATATAGCGGGAGGGCCTACGAGCAGTACTTC.

V gene TRBV7-9 combines with J gene TRBJ2-5; 12 bases line up with TRBD2. The CDR3 loop spans 15 amino acids. Germline V lookup: CDR1 SEHNR, CDR2 FQNEAQ (reference sequence). V was pared by 5 bases and J by 3 bases, with 4 bases of the junction left unmatched. The chain's CDR3 is CASSLRLAGEETQYF. The CDR3 DNA reads TGTGCCAGCAGCCTTCGACTAGCGGGAGAAGAGACCCAGTACTTC.

This rearrangement joins TRBV18 to TRBJ1-2; perhaps TRBD1 as D (5 bases). Germline values: CDR1 KGHSH, CDR2 LQKENI. This CDR3 has 12 amino acids. Trimming left V 4 bases short and J 3 bases short, with 6 bases between. Written as DNA, the CDR3 is TGTGCCAGCTCACGGGACTACTATGGCTACACCTTC. Amino acids: CASSRDYYGYTF.

The chain combines TRBV10-3 with TRBJ1-3; D unresolved. Germline V gene lookup returns CDR1 ENHRY and CDR2 SYGVKD. V lost 4 bases to trimming and J lost 1 base, with 8 bases between them. The CDR3 is 14 amino acids. The CDR3, as DNA: TGTGCCATCAGTGGGAGTCTGTCTGGAAACACCATATATTTT. Encoded protein: CAISGSLSGNTIYF.

The chain couples TRBV11-2 to TRBJ1-1; D call uncertain. Trimming shortened V by 1 base and J by 3 bases, and 15 bases separated the two germline ends. CDR3 length: 16 amino acids. In germline, CDR1 is SGHAT, CDR2 FQNNGV. The CDR3 loop is CASSLATGREDTEAFF. In nucleotides, the CDR3 is TGTGCCAGCAGCTTAGCCACCGGACGGGAGGACACTGAAGCTTTCTTT.

V usage is TRBV5-1 and J usage is TRBJ2-3; D is perhaps TRBD1 (6 bases). The CDR3 has 15 residues. V gave up 0 bases and J gave up 3 bases, with 11 bases separating them. In germline, CDR1 is SGHRS, CDR2 YFSETQ. The CDR3 protein is CASSLGSGETDTQYF. CDR3 nucleotide sequence: TGCGCCAGCAGCTTGGGTTCAGGGGAAACAGATACGCAGTATTTT.

Written as DNA, the CDR3 is TGCGCCAGCAGCTTGGCGGGGGGAGAGACCCAGTACTTC. Translating gives CASSLAGGETQYF. The chain combines TRBV5-1 with TRBJ2-5; TRBD2 matches at 7 bases. Per the germline V gene, CDR1 is SGHRS and CDR2 is YFSETQ. This CDR3 spans 13 amino acids. V lost 0 bases to trimming and J lost 4 bases; unmatched junction nucleotides: 0.

The genes are TRBV21-1 and TRBJ1-4; the DNA was not compared with TRBD1, the D call given in the table. TRBV21-1 is labeled a pseudogene. The CDR3 loop spans 13 amino acids. This CDR3 reads CASSKYNSQKLFF. In DNA form, the CDR3 reads TGTGCCAGCAGCAAATACAACAGCCAAAAACTGTTTTTT.

This sequence joins TRBV7-9 and TRBJ2-7; 15 bases fit TRBD2. This CDR3 is built from 16 residues. From germline, CDR1 is SEHNR and CDR2 FQNEAQ (reference sequence). The V segment lost 4 bases and the J segment 2 bases; nucleotides outside the gene matches: 3. The CDR3: CASSSGTSGRPYEQYF. CDR3 coding DNA: TGTGCCAGCAGCTCCGGGACTAGCGGGAGGCCCTACGAGCAGTACTTC.

The J gene is TRBJ2-7, the V gene TRBV2; 11 bases align to TRBD1. The CDR3 has 13 residues. Per the germline V gene, CDR1 is SNHLY and CDR2 is FYNNEI. The V gene end was trimmed by 8 bases and the J gene end by 6 bases; junction bases not matched to a gene: 6. The chain's CDR3 is CASGGQGALEQYF. The CDR3 nucleotides read TGTGCCAGCGGAGGACAGGGGGCCCTCGAGCAGTACTTC.

The rearrangement uses TRBV5-1 and TRBJ2-1; TRBD2 matches at 8 bases. The J segment lost 8 bases and the V segment lost 0 bases, leaving 4 bases of the junction unmatched. Germline V CDR1 and CDR2: SGHRS, YFSETQ. The CDR3 is made up of 14 amino acids. In DNA, the CDR3 is TGCGCCAGCAGCTTGGGACTAGCGATCGATGAGCAGTTCTTC. Protein sequence: CASSLGLAIDEQFF.

The chain combines TRBV18 with TRBJ1-5; perhaps TRBD1 as D (5 bases). The CDR3 has 14 residues. Trimming left V 0 bases short and J 6 bases short, with 9 bases between. Germline V gene lookup returns CDR1 KGHSH and CDR2 LQKENI. As DNA, the CDR3 is TGTGCCAGCTCACCACCCGGGGGAGTTCAGCCCCAGCATTTT. Translation: CASSPPGGVQPQHF.

The chain recombines TRBV15 with TRBJ2-7, with 12 bases identical to TRBD2. The CDR3 extends over 17 amino acids. After removal of 4 bases from V and 1 base from J, the junction contained 8 bases not matched to a gene. CDR1 is LNHNV and CDR2 is YYDKDF in the germline V gene (reference sequence). CDR3 loop: CATSKPGTSGPSYEQYF. Written as DNA, the CDR3 is TGTGCCACCAGCAAGCCCGGGACTAGCGGGCCATCCTACGAGCAGTACTTC.

This chain uses TRBV9 with TRBJ1-5; 7 bases fit TRBD1. Losses at the gene ends were 0 bases for V and 14 bases for J; bases not matched to a gene: 5. The CDR3 totals 12 residues. Germline lookup yields CDR1 SGDLS and CDR2 YYNGEE. Here the CDR3 reads CASSVVDREEHF. The CDR3 region has the DNA TGTGCCAGCAGCGTAGTCGACAGGGAAGAGCATTTT.

This clone showed up just once. The chain combines TRBV28 with TRBJ1-2, with a weak D call TRBD1 (6 bases). The CDR3 spans 14 residues. Germline CDR1 MDHEN, CDR2 SYDVKM. V lost 6 bases and J 3 bases, leaving 14 bases between the germline ends. The CDR3 nucleotides read TGTGCCAGCAGGCCCGGGACAAACTACTATGGCTACACCTTC. Translating gives CASRPGTNYYGYTF.

The rearrangement joins TRBV6-1 to TRBJ1-5, with a tentative D call TRBD1 (6 bases). CDR1 is MNHNS and CDR2 is SASEGT in the germline V gene. V lost 4 bases and J lost 2, with 6 bases in between. The CDR3 runs to 13 residues. The DNA for the CDR3 is TGTGCCAGCAGTGCAGGGGGCAATCAGCCCCAGCATTTT. Its translation is CASSAGGNQPQHF.

The V gene is TRBV9, the J gene TRBJ1-2, with 7 bases that match TRBD1. Germline loops: CDR1 SGDLS, CDR2 YYNGEE. The CDR3 loop spans 14 amino acids. V shed 2 bases and J 6 bases; nucleotides not matched to a gene: 7. CDR3 region: CASSVATGADGYTF. DNA of the CDR3: TGTGCCAGCAGCGTTGCTACAGGGGCCGATGGCTACACCTTC.

This chain uses TRBV19 with TRBJ2-5, with D perhaps TRBD2 (5 bases). The germline V gene encodes CDR1 LNHDA and CDR2 SQIVND (reference sequence). CDR3 length: 13 amino acids. V gave up 3 bases and J gave up 7 bases, with 12 bases separating them. The chain's CDR3 is CASSMDFEGTQYF. Here the CDR3 DNA reads TGTGCCAGTAGTATGGACTTCGAAGGGACCCAGTACTTC.

The rearrangement uses TRBV27 and TRBJ2-1, with 14 positions matching TRBD2. This CDR3 comprises 16 residues. CDR1 is MNHEY and CDR2 is SMNVEV in the germline V gene (reference sequence). Unmatched junction bases numbered 8, after V lost 5 bases and J lost 8 bases. In DNA form, the CDR3 reads TGTGCCAGCAGTCGGGGACTAGCGGGAGATATGCATGAGCAGTTCTTC. This codes for CASSRGLAGDMHEQFF.

V gene TRBV7-8 combines with J gene TRBJ2-1; TRBD2 might be the D (6 bases). The CDR3 is 15 amino acids. The germline CDR1 and CDR2 sequences are SGHVS and FQNEAQ. The V end lost 3 bases, the J end lost 8 bases, and 17 bases lay between the germline ends. The CDR3 DNA reads as TGTGCCAGCAGCTTTCTTGGCGGGATGTTTTATGAGCAGTTCTTC. Translated, it gives CASSFLGGMFYEQFF.

This clone was seen just once. CDR3 nucleotide sequence: TGTGCCAGCAGTGAAGTGGACAGGAACACTGAAGCTTTCTTT. Translated, it gives CASSEVDRNTEAFF. This chain uses TRBV2 with TRBJ1-1, with D tentatively TRBD1 (6 bases). V was cut by 1 base and J by 1 base, with 7 bases left in between. CDR1 is SNHLY, CDR2 FYNNEI, per germline. This CDR3 region has 14 residues.

A single count supports this clone. The gene calls are TRBV4-1 and TRBJ1-4, with D unresolved. Germline values: CDR1 MGHRA, CDR2 YSYEKL. The CDR3 totals 15 residues. V lost 4 bases and J lost 8, with 17 bases in between. The CDR3 region is CASSPAKTRREKLFF. CDR3 DNA: TGCGCCAGCAGCCCCGCAAAAACACGGAGGGAAAAACTGTTTTTT.